The present T cell receptor beta chain was sequenced within a study of cytomegalovirus exposure and HLA in healthy donors. Background on the study: Some 200 million T cells yielded some 120 million unique TCR beta sequences in earlier analysis.

As to this clone: Its target is unknown.

Study outcomes and limitations: Reports state that TCR beta sequences accurately predicted most subjects' HLA-A and HLA-B alleles.

CDR3 length equals 13 residues. V dropped 8 bases and J dropped 7; count of bases not matched to a gene: 6. This PCR relied on a set of 60 Vbeta primers and 13 Jbeta primers. Clones were sequenced by immunoSEQ multiplex PCR, and TCRdb holds only the in-frame ones, with some missing. This table has some 150,000 clones, roughly 80% appearing once. The TCR comes from a woman between 18 and 30 years old in good health and CMV-seronegative. Sequenced material: PBMCs. This sequence joins TRBV23-1 and TRBJ1-4, with TRBD1 matching 8 bases. TRBV23-1 is reported as an ORF; its role is uncertain. CDR3: CASLETGAEKLFF. The CDR3 DNA follows: TGCGCCAGCCTTGAGACAGGGGCTGAAAAACTGTTTTTT.